A selection of T cell receptor beta chains follows, all from one sample in a study of early T cells in non-severe SARS-CoV-2 infection. TCRdb reprocessed the 5' RACE reads with MiXCR, giving one entry per CDR3 protein. The sample has 45,000 to 55,000 distinct CDR3 sequences; 11% are singletons. Sequencing used whole blood. Receptors originate from an adult who was a healthcare worker with PCR-confirmed SARS-CoV-2 infection or an uninfected control (not recorded which). The CDR3 runs from the conserved cysteine through the conserved F or W. D genes are given only for firm matches. For some rows the clone size is stated as once, few or many, or as a class when expanded; others skip it.

CDR3 length | J gene | D gene | clone size | V gene | CDR3 protein | CDR3 DNA
13 | TRBJ2-7 | - | - | TRBV6-5 | CASRKGTGYEQYF | TGTGCCAGCAGGAAGGGGACCGGTTACGAGCAGTACTTC
13 | TRBJ1-1 | - | few | TRBV18 | CASSPRANTEAFF | TGTGCCAGCTCACCAAGGGCGAACACTGAAGCTTTCTTT
16 | TRBJ2-5 | - | - | TRBV5-1 | CASSIGNAGPPETQYF | TGCGCCAGCAGCATTGGTAACGCAGGGCCCCCAGAGACCCAGTACTTC
16 | TRBJ1-2 | TRBD1 | few | TRBV3-1 | CASSQEWGTGDYGYTF | TGTGCCAGCAGCCAAGAATGGGGGACAGGGGACTATGGCTACACCTTC
15 | TRBJ1-1 | - | - | TRBV20-1 | CSASAGTPVGTEAFF | TGCAGTGCTTCCGCCGGGACACCCGTAGGCACTGAAGCTTTCTTT
13 | TRBJ1-6 | TRBD1 | many | TRBV30 | CATGQGANSPLHF | TGTGCCACCGGACAGGGGGCTAATTCACCCCTCCACTTT
14 | TRBJ2-1 | - | few | TRBV20-1 | CSAAAGPNGLAQFF | TGCAGTGCAGCCGCGGGGCCCAACGGGTTGGCGCAGTTCTTC
14 | TRBJ1-5 | TRBD1 | many | TRBV5-1 | CASSLGQGRQPQHF | TGCGCCAGCAGCTTAGGACAGGGACGGCAGCCCCAGCATTTT
15 | TRBJ2-5 | TRBD2 | many | TRBV9 | CASSASGGIQETQYF | TGTGCCAGCAGCGCTAGCGGGGGAATCCAAGAGACCCAGTACTTC
16 | TRBJ1-1 | - | few | TRBV20-1 | CSARVGRANRNTEAFF | TGCAGTGCTAGAGTGGGAAGGGCAAACCGGAACACTGAAGCTTTCTTT
15 | TRBJ2-5 | - | many | TRBV11-2 | CASSLGGRGEETQYF | TGTGCCAGCAGCTTAGGGGGTCGCGGAGAGGAGACCCAGTACTTC
14 | TRBJ2-7 | - | few | TRBV5-1 | CASQQGERTYEQYF | TGCGCCAGCCAACAGGGAGAGAGGACCTACGAGCAGTACTTC
14 | TRBJ2-7 | - | many | TRBV10-3 | CAISGGASSYEQYF | TGTGCCATCAGTGGCGGCGCTAGCTCCTACGAGCAGTACTTC
13 | TRBJ1-1 | - | - | TRBV2 | CASSEGGNLEAFF | TGTGCCAGCAGTGAAGGCGGCAACCTGGAAGCTTTCTTT
16 | TRBJ1-1 | - | few | TRBV12-3/TRBV12-4 | CASSPGQRPQNTEAFF | TGTGCCAGCAGTCCCGGACAGCGACCTCAGAACACTGAAGCTTTCTTT
13 | TRBJ1-1 | - | - | TRBV14 | CASSLQWGTEAFF | TGTGCCAGCAGCCTGCAATGGGGAACTGAAGCTTTCTTT
15 | TRBJ2-1 | - | few | TRBV12-3/TRBV12-4 | CASTWDGSSYNEQFF | TGTGCCAGCACCTGGGACGGCAGCTCCTACAATGAGCAGTTCTTC
12 | TRBJ2-1 | - | many | TRBV7-9 | CASSLTSDEQFF | TGTGCCAGCAGCCTCACTTCCGATGAGCAGTTCTTC
12 | TRBJ1-1 | - | few | TRBV7-9 | CASSLASTEAFF | TGTGCCAGCAGCTTAGCCAGCACTGAAGCTTTCTTT
15 | TRBJ2-7 | - | many | TRBV7-2 | CASSLAAQGPYEQYF | TGTGCCAGCAGCTTAGCGGCGCAGGGCCCCTACGAGCAGTACTTC
12 | TRBJ2-7 | - | many | TRBV12-3/TRBV12-4 | CASSSTIWEQYF | TGTGCCAGCAGCTCGACAATCTGGGAGCAGTACTTC
15 | TRBJ1-2 | - | many | TRBV3-1 | CASSHRQVVNYGYTF | TGTGCCAGCAGCCATCGACAAGTAGTTAACTATGGCTACACCTTC
14 | TRBJ2-7 | - | many | TRBV6-5 | CASSYWVGSYEQYF | TGTGCCAGCAGTTACTGGGTGGGATCCTACGAGCAGTACTTC
15 | TRBJ1-2 | - | few | TRBV7-9 | CASSPGNLVNYGYTF | TGTGCCAGCAGCCCTGGAAACCTCGTCAACTATGGCTACACCTTC
15 | TRBJ1-6 | - | few | TRBV7-8 | CASSLDRQLHSPLHF | TGTGCCAGCAGCTTAGACCGTCAACTACATTCACCCCTCCACTTT
15 | TRBJ1-2 | TRBD1 | many | TRBV28 | CASSLASTGQNGYTF | TGTGCCAGCAGTTTAGCCTCGACAGGGCAAAATGGCTACACCTTC
14 | TRBJ2-5 | - | - | TRBV6-5 | CASSYISGVETQYF | TGTGCCAGCAGTTACATCTCGGGGGTGGAGACCCAGTACTTC
14 | TRBJ2-2 | - | - | TRBV12-3/TRBV12-4 | CASSGQGWSGELFF | TGTGCCAGCAGTGGGCAGGGCTGGTCCGGGGAGCTGTTTTTT
15 | TRBJ2-2 | - | - | TRBV11-3 | CASSWDGANTGELFF | TGTGCCAGCAGCTGGGACGGGGCGAACACCGGGGAGCTGTTTTTT
14 | TRBJ1-6 | - | - | TRBV20-1 | CSARAKDGPTPLHF | TGCAGTGCTAGAGCAAAAGACGGTCCAACACCCCTCCACTTT
12 | TRBJ1-5 | - | - | TRBV10-1 | CASSEGDQPQHF | TGCGCCAGCAGCGAGGGGGATCAGCCCCAGCATTTT
15 | TRBJ2-3 | - | - | TRBV10-3 | CATLKGTLDMDTQYF | TGTGCCACCCTAAAGGGGACACTTGATATGGATACGCAGTATTTT
12 | TRBJ2-5 | - | few | TRBV20-1 | CSAPLGVETQYF | TGCAGTGCTCCCCTAGGAGTAGAGACCCAGTACTTC
17 | TRBJ2-3 | - | few | TRBV6-2/TRBV6-3 | CASSFLARAVDTDTQYF | TGTGCCAGCAGTTTCCTCGCGCGGGCCGTGGACACCGATACGCAGTATTTT
16 | TRBJ2-5 | TRBD2 | - | TRBV7-2 | CASSLAGAGGHETQYF | TGTGCCAGCAGCTTAGCAGGAGCGGGGGGACACGAGACCCAGTACTTC
14 | TRBJ2-1 | - | - | TRBV18 | CASSPLKGYNEQFF | TGTGCCAGCTCACCACTAAAGGGTTACAATGAGCAGTTCTTC
13 | TRBJ2-7 | TRBD2 | many | TRBV10-3 | CAISLLAGDEQYF | TGTGCCATCAGTTTACTAGCGGGAGATGAGCAGTACTTC
15 | TRBJ1-6 | - | few | TRBV10-3 | CAISAGTHHNSPLHF | TGTGCCATCAGTGCGGGGACCCACCACAATTCACCCCTCCACTTT
16 | TRBJ2-3 | TRBD2 | - | TRBV14 | CASSQESGSATDTQYF | TGTGCCAGCAGCCAAGAGAGCGGGAGCGCCACAGATACGCAGTATTTT
15 | TRBJ2-1 | - | - | TRBV11-2 | CASSLAGSSYNEQFF | TGTGCCAGCAGCTTAGCAGGGAGCTCCTACAATGAGCAGTTCTTC
13 | TRBJ1-1 | TRBD1 | - | TRBV7-9 | CASRTTGVSEAFF | TGTGCCAGCAGGACGACAGGGGTGTCTGAAGCTTTCTTT
13 | TRBJ2-7 | - | few | TRBV7-8 | CASSFPEPYEQYF | TGTGCCAGCAGCTTTCCCGAACCATACGAGCAGTACTTC
14 | TRBJ1-3 | TRBD1 | few | TRBV7-2 | CASSLQGAGNTIYF | TGTGCCAGCAGCTTACAGGGGGCTGGAAACACCATATATTTT
13 | TRBJ2-3 | - | many | TRBV29-1 | CSVGTRAADTQYF | TGCAGCGTGGGGACGAGGGCCGCAGATACGCAGTATTTT
14 | TRBJ1-1 | - | many | TRBV18 | CASSQAGLDTEAFF | TGTGCCAGCTCTCAGGCCGGTTTGGACACTGAAGCTTTCTTT
15 | TRBJ1-5 | - | - | TRBV20-1 | CSAASGTPRNQPQHF | TGCAGTGCCGCTTCCGGGACACCACGCAATCAGCCCCAGCATTTT
14 | TRBJ1-1 | - | many | TRBV5-1 | CASSLDQMNTEAFF | TGCGCCAGCAGCTTAGACCAGATGAACACTGAAGCTTTCTTT
15 | TRBJ2-3 | - | many | TRBV12-3/TRBV12-4 | CASSFMGVGTDTQYF | TGTGCCAGCAGTTTTATGGGGGTCGGCACAGATACGCAGTATTTT
14 | TRBJ2-2 | - | - | TRBV27 | CASTHRADTGELFF | TGTGCCAGCACCCATCGAGCGGACACCGGGGAGCTGTTTTTT
13 | TRBJ1-1 | - | few | TRBV28 | CASSRDPTTEAFF | TGTGCCAGCAGCCGGGACCCAACCACTGAAGCTTTCTTT
17 | TRBJ1-4 | - | many | TRBV28 | CASSSLGRGVSNEKLFF | TGTGCCAGCAGTTCGCTGGGCAGGGGCGTATCGAATGAAAAACTGTTTTTT
12 | TRBJ2-7 | TRBD1 | - | TRBV29-1 | CSVSRGRYEQYF | TGCAGCGTTTCCAGGGGGCGATACGAGCAGTACTTC